The rows below give T cell receptor beta chains drawn from one sample of a study of T-cell memory formation after mild COVID-19. TCRdb ran MiXCR on the 5' RACE reads and lists one entry per CDR3 protein. The data contain around 300,000 distinct CDR3 sequences, under 15% of them singletons. Specimen: PBMCs or a T cell subset sorted from them (not recorded which). These receptor sequences come from a young man who had mild COVID-19 (a few samples of this study predate the infection). Cell type and time point are not known. Both conserved end residues are trimmed from each CDR3.

>TRBV15|TRBJ1-5|12
ATSRGDSNQPQH
>TRBV12-5|TRBJ2-3|9
ASGVSDTQY
>TRBV10-1|TRBJ2-7|16
ASSEGSFGGAPFGKQY
>TRBV6-6|TRBJ2-7|16
ASSYPSAIALGVDEQY
>TRBV28|TRBJ2-5|15
ASSSHHGLREEETQY
>TRBV19|TRBJ2-5|11
ASSSQGLETQY
>TRBV10-3|TRBJ1-2|14
AISESTRGFSYGYT
>TRBV24-1|TRBJ1-2|10
ATGQGDYGYT
>TRBV30|TRBJ1-4|15
AWRGHRGVALNEKLF
>TRBV20-1|TRBJ1-5|10
SAWSGGQPQH
>TRBV5-1|TRBJ2-3|13
ASSLGGTSTDTQY
>TRBV29-1|TRBJ1-2|9
SVIGLYGYT
>TRBV7-9|TRBJ2-1|13
ASSLAAGGEGEQF
>TRBV20-1|TRBJ2-1|9
SVPGLEGGF
>TRBV2|TRBJ2-3|12
ATTSGGYTDTQY
>TRBV7-8|TRBJ2-3|10
ASAPSTDTQY
>TRBV29-1|TRBJ1-1|12
SVEPALGDTEAF
>TRBV5-1|TRBJ2-7|14
ASSSGGTSGKYEQY
>TRBV5-1|TRBJ1-1|11
ASRSRRDTEAF
>TRBV10-3|TRBJ2-7|14
AISVYSLRATNEQY
>TRBV27|TRBJ2-1|13
ASSLGLGLNNEQF
>TRBV7-2|TRBJ1-6|13
ASSESGQFNSPLH
>TRBV5-5|TRBJ1-2|13
ASSFNPTEPYGYT
>TRBV6-6|TRBJ2-7|14
ASSYSMKGQSYEQY
>TRBV7-9|TRBJ1-4|12
ASSLSSGSEKLF
>TRBV18|TRBJ2-5|15
ASSSRDGGADLVTQY
>TRBV7-2|TRBJ1-5|13
ASSFAGGTNQPQH
>TRBV18|TRBJ2-1|14
ASSRGGTSLGNEQF
>TRBV29-1|TRBJ1-4|10
SVEADNEKLF
>TRBV10-3|TRBJ2-7|12
AISFQTGVHEQY
>TRBV5-1|TRBJ1-6|11
AGLEAYNSPLH
>TRBV29-1|TRBJ2-3|13
SVGEWRGGGDTQY
>TRBV9|TRBJ1-2|15
ASSPSLAGAANYGYT
>TRBV7-3|TRBJ2-2|12
ASSSSGDTGELF
>TRBV11-2|TRBJ2-4|12
ASSYTGGVNIQY
>TRBV10-1|TRBJ2-5|14
ASSESTAWGQETQY
>TRBV14|TRBJ2-1|9
ASSQGSREF
>TRBV6-2/TRBV6-3|TRBJ2-4|9
ASTQGDIQY
>TRBV4-3|TRBJ2-3|13
ASSQDSGVRDTQY